These T cell receptor beta chains were read from a single sample in a study of blood T cell repertoires in COVID-19. Libraries were prepared by immunoSEQ multiplex PCR; TCRdb keeps only in-frame clonotypes and omits some of them. The sample yields 80,000 to 90,000 clones, approximately 86% seen once. Sequencing was carried out using peripheral blood. These receptors originate from a man aged 40-50 years with acute or convalescent COVID-19. CDR3s include the opening cysteine and the closing phenylalanine or tryptophan.

CATSRDNLNQPQHF | TRBV15
CSASGSGTYNEQFF | TRBV20-1
CASSQDYLTLAGGPDTQYF | TRBV4-3
CASSLGDSNYDGYTF | TRBV5-1
CASSRGQGASNEQFF | TRBV6-2/TRBV6-3
CACQRSATSTDTQYF | TRBV30
CASSQEETGIGGYTF | TRBV14
CASRRRGQTYEQYF | TRBV6-5
CASSDSLAGDYNEQFF | TRBV6-4
CASSQDLHGGEKLFF | TRBV3-1/TRBV3-2
CASSQGRGRELFF | TRBV14
CASSDRGYQPQHF | TRBV19
CASSFGTGFNNEQFF | TRBV5-5
CASSESQGRNGYTF | TRBV10-2
CASSSDQGPTDTQYF | TRBV18
CASSTSGTGDGYTF | TRBV19
CASSQDRPPGGYGYTF | TRBV4-3
CASSYDRRTNTEAFF | TRBV6-5
CASSLESRSTDTQYF | TRBV5-1
CASSFGQGETQYF | TRBV11-2
CASSGTPTDTQYF | TRBV7-6
CAISEAPYGTDTQYF | TRBV10-3
CASKGTSGIYEQYF | TRBV11-2
CATSRSGNQPQHF | TRBV15
CASSASSWGTDTQYF | TRBV5-1
CAWENVPGADNEQFF | TRBV30
CASSQVDNPAQYF | TRBV4-3
CASSGTTGGATDTQYF | TRBV6-2/TRBV6-3
CASSPSSVMNTEAFF | TRBV7-2
CASSHPGHRGGYTF | TRBV16
CASSLRATANYGYTF | TRBV18
CASSGTGHYGYTF | TRBV9
CASSISTGFYGYTF | TRBV7-8
CASSPRLPSGNTIYF | TRBV19
CATRSGRGTGELFF | TRBV24-1
CASSVAGAESYNSPLHF | TRBV9
CASSQDRHGDYEQYF | TRBV4-2
CASSTTSGVETQYF | TRBV7-9
CASSADREHGYTF | TRBV2
CASSLDFRAPLHF | TRBV7-2
CACGTSGTSTDTQYF | TRBV25-1
CASSQDIGQPQHF | TRBV6-2/TRBV6-3
CASSTRDRPSTDTQYF | TRBV6-6
CASRARTSGGETQYF | TRBV2
CASRGLTEKLFF | TRBV25-1
CASRRSGKNNEQFF | TRBV19
CATSGTGRYNEQFF | TRBV15
CASSPGTGVNGYTF | TRBV6-5
CASSQDRGYEQFF | TRBV4-3
CASSPGLAPSYEQYF | TRBV11-3
CASSTSGTGRNEQFF | TRBV7-2
CASSPRGRGFFEQYF | TRBV18
CATRQEPGQGQNGGEKLFF | TRBV15
CASSERAGTDTQYF | TRBV6-1
CASSLGAGISTNSPLHF | TRBV5-1
CASYGSTTPQETQYF | TRBV28
CAISTSGGETQYF | TRBV6-5
CASSPTLGQSTFF | TRBV27
CASSHSGGPNSYEQYF | TRBV6-5